This T cell receptor (beta chain) was sequenced during a study of shared clonotypes between healthy human individuals (dated by TCRdb to 2019 to 2021). For the study in its entirety: Two women and a few men aged 18 to 49 years were included in the cohort. For each donor, three plates each were used for CD4 naive and CD4 memory, two plates were used for CD8 naive, and one plate was used for CD8 memory. To estimate repertoire size and how much clonotype sharing occurs between individuals, the study deeply sequenced the blood TCR repertoires of 5 or 6 healthy adults. Libraries were prepared and TCR repertoires were sequenced by different laboratories using diverse techniques, in order to increase sequencing depth and limit assay-specific biases. Leukapheresis yielded between about 0.94 and 10 billion PBMCs per donor. The paper as a whole reports these results and caveats: Compared with non-shared clonotypes, the clonotypes found in all four sorted-subset donors had higher generation probabilities. Pairwise subsampling led to the expectation that sequencing depth would affect the degree of clonotype sharing among donors. Sampling was restricted to blood, and TCR repertoires in tissue are likely to differ from TCR repertoires in blood. Naive subsets generally had larger estimated clonotype richness than memory subsets. Even with the large sequencing depth, rarefaction of the sorted-subset datasets indicated that sequencing was incomplete. Around 5.4% of naive CD4, 3% to 4% of naive CD8, 2.3% of memory CD4, and around 0.4% of memory CD8 clonotypes were shared across several donors. Because the study included a small number of donors, the genetic and exposure-history diversity represented was limited.

In the case of this clone: Its antigen is currently not known. Per-base quality was not reported, and no clone a single base away is much larger than it.

Using the deep immunoSEQ assay, TCR CDR3 regions were amplified from genomic DNA by multiplex PCR. For each cell subset, the extracted genomic DNA was distributed evenly across all wells of several immunoSEQ 96-well plates, and each plate served as one replicate. Each replicate PCR for sorted subsets received around 200 ng genomic DNA, equal to roughly 33,000 T cell genomes. Purified libraries were measured with a Qubit 3.0 fluorometer, size-checked on a Bioanalyzer 2100, and measured again with the KAPA Library Quantification kit. A separate single-read 150-cycle Illumina NextSeq 550 flow cell was used to sequence each immunoSEQ 96-well plate. The authors' analysis ran thus. Because the immunoSEQ output held only junctional sequences and lacked quality scores, the filtering could not match the filtering applied to full-length reads. To assign V/J genes and CDR3, sequences were annotated using PyIR, a Python wrapper for IgBLAST v1.9, with IMGT germline references. Any read was removed if the V/J assignment was weak (E-value above 1e-6), the CDR3 was missing, or the read contained stop codons, out-of-frame junctions, or ambiguous translated residues. V3J clonotypes were defined as sequences sharing an identical inferred V gene, J gene, and CDR3 amino acid sequence. The percentage overlap between two repertoires was calculated by dividing the number of shared unique clonotypes by the size of the smaller repertoire. Repertoire richness was assessed with RTK rarefaction, the Chao1 estimator, and Recon v2.1 estimates of unobserved clonotypes. Generation probabilities were computed with OLGA for all TCRbeta clonotypes obtained by the gDNA method from a few donors. The immuneACCESS repertoire file appears here via TCRdb, limited to in-frame rearrangements. These files lack a portion of the clones; in checked studies, under half of the deficit traces to unresolved V genes, and the cause of the others is not known. V and J calls and clone size are those listed in that table; D and trimming were worked out from the DNA. The sample table records about 2.1 million clones; 85% to 95% of these occur just once. The ten largest account for around 1.7% of the sample.

CDR1 SGHNT and CDR2 YYREEE were looked up in the germline V gene (reference sequence). The junction carries 6 bases between V and J, which are trimmed by 2 bases and 0 bases respectively. The CDR3 sequence holds 13 residues, the cysteine and phenylalanine included. Only the CDR3 part of the read is kept: 39 bases, read in frame from the first base. CD8 naive samples were CD45RO-negative cells positively selected for CCR7, giving a CD45RA+CCR7+ population that excluded TemRA cells. The donors were healthy, HIV-negative adults who had no recently reported acute infections or vaccinations. All donors were Caucasian adults living in Nashville, Tennessee, USA. Blood was obtained by leukapheresis, after which PBMCs were separated by Ficoll-Histopaque density gradient centrifugation and cryopreserved in liquid nitrogen vapor phase. Analytical flow cytometry was used to check the purity and quantity of each magnetically sorted T cell population. Genomic DNA was isolated from each sorted fraction and quantified by UV absorbance on a Nanodrop 2000c.

The rearranged segments are TRBV5-4 and TRBJ2-7; the D gene identity is not certain. The sequenced sample consisted of naive CD8+ T cells from PBMCs. The cell subset or site label, read with the paper, signifies: CD45RA+CCR7+. The source of this sequence is a man aged 18 to 30 in good health. Some clones in this sample may be carry-over from other donors' samples. The sequence in DNA is TGTGCCAGCAGCTTTGGAAACTCCTACGAGCAGTACTTC. Its protein reads: CASSFGNSYEQYF.